The rows below give T cell receptor beta chains drawn from one sample of a study of PD-L1 blockade in urothelial cancer. Profiled with immunoSEQ multiplex PCR; TCRdb holds only in-frame clones, not every one. The sample lists about 88,000 clones, approximately 91% occurring once. Sequences were derived from PBMCs, sampled around atezolizumab (anti-PD-L1) treatment. The receptor source for this set is a man in his sixties with urothelial cancer. Each CDR3 is given with its conserved first and last residue. A D gene is named only where the DNA matches it firmly. Clone size is given for some rows only: seen once, a few or many times, or a class if the clone is expanded.

TGTGCCAGCAGTTACCGGGTTACTGAGACCCAGTACTTC,CASSYRVTETQYF,NA,NA,TRBJ2-5,TRBV6-5
TGCGCCAGCAGCTTGGAGCCCAACCCCTACGAGCAGTACTTC,CASSLEPNPYEQYF,NA,NA,TRBJ2-7,TRBV5-1
TGTGCCAGCACCCCAGGCGGGGGCTCCTACGAGCAGTACTTC,CASTPGGGSYEQYF,NA,TRBD2,TRBJ2-7,TRBV2
TGCAGCGTTGAAGGGACGAGCACAGGAACCTCCTACAATGAGCAGTTCTTC,CSVEGTSTGTSYNEQFF,once,NA,TRBJ2-1,TRBV29-1
TGCGCCAGCAGCGGGCGGGAGGGCCTCGATGAGCAGTTCTTC,CASSGREGLDEQFF,NA,TRBD2,TRBJ2-1,TRBV5-1
TGCGCCAGCAGTGGAGGCAGGGGCGCTGAAGCTTTCTTT,CASSGGRGAEAFF,once,NA,TRBJ1-1,TRBV10-2
TGTGCCAGCAGCTACGGACAGGCGAACACTGAAGCTTTCTTT,CASSYGQANTEAFF,NA,TRBD1,TRBJ1-1,TRBV7-2
TGTGCCAGCAGCTCCGAGCCCTTTCCGGGCGAGCAGTACTTC,CASSSEPFPGEQYF,NA,NA,TRBJ2-7,TRBV11-2
TGTGCCAGCAGCGTTGACAGGGGAAATTCACCCCTCCACTTT,CASSVDRGNSPLHF,few,TRBD1,TRBJ1-6,TRBV7-2
TGTGCCAGCAGCTACCCCCCTCGGCAAGAGACCCAGTACTTC,CASSYPPRQETQYF,NA,NA,TRBJ2-5,TRBV5-6
TGTGCCAGCAGCTCGCGGGGGTCTAGCAATCAGCCCCAGCATTTT,CASSSRGSSNQPQHF,NA,NA,TRBJ1-5,TRBV5-6
TGTGCCAGCAGCCCCCCCTGGGCTCGGGGCAATGAGCAGTTCTTC,CASSPPWARGNEQFF,NA,NA,TRBJ2-1,TRBV25-1
TGTGCCAGCAGCTTAGAGCGGAGGACAGATACGCAGTATTTT,CASSLERRTDTQYF,NA,NA,TRBJ2-3,TRBV5-5
TGCGCCAGCAGCCAGGAACAGGGGACTCCTTCCTACGAGCAGTACTTC,CASSQEQGTPSYEQYF,NA,NA,TRBJ2-7,TRBV4-1
TGCGCCAGCAGCCCCCCGGGACAGGGGTTTTACGAGCAGTACTTC,CASSPPGQGFYEQYF,NA,TRBD1,TRBJ2-7,TRBV5-1
TGTGCCAGCAGTTCACAGGGGCAAGGCTATGGCTACACCTTC,CASSSQGQGYGYTF,NA,TRBD1,TRBJ1-2,TRBV6-1
TGCGCCAGCAGCTTGGATGGGAACCGGGGGGGTGAAAAACTGTTTTTT,CASSLDGNRGGEKLFF,NA,NA,TRBJ1-4,TRBV5-1
TGTGCCTGGAGTTGGGGAGGGGCTGATAGCAATCAGCCCCAGCATTTT,CAWSWGGADSNQPQHF,once,NA,TRBJ1-5,TRBV30
TGTGCCAGCAGTTTAGGTACAGGGAGATACGAGCAGTACTTC,CASSLGTGRYEQYF,NA,NA,TRBJ2-7,TRBV27
TGTGCCAGTCTTTACCAGGGTTCTGGGGCCAACGTCCTGACTTTC,CASLYQGSGANVLTF,NA,NA,TRBJ2-6,TRBV19
TGTGCCAGCAGCCCGGGACTAGCGGGAAGCTCCTACGAGCAGTACTTC,CASSPGLAGSSYEQYF,NA,TRBD2,TRBJ2-7,TRBV7-2
TGCAGTGCTAGAGAGAGGTATGGCTACACCTTC,CSARERYGYTF,NA,NA,TRBJ1-2,TRBV20-1
TGTGCCAGCAGCTTAAGACAGGGGGTGGGGTATGGCTACACCTTC,CASSLRQGVGYGYTF,NA,TRBD1,TRBJ1-2,TRBV7-3
TGCGCCAGCAGCTTGGGACTAGCGGGAGGGGATGAGCAGTTCTTC,CASSLGLAGGDEQFF,NA,TRBD2,TRBJ2-1,TRBV5-1
TGTGCCAGCAGCTTACAGGGCTCTCAGCCCCAGCATTTT,CASSLQGSQPQHF,NA,NA,TRBJ1-5,TRBV28
TGCGCCAGCAGCCAAGTCGGGACTAGCAGTGAGCAGTTCTTC,CASSQVGTSSEQFF,NA,TRBD2,TRBJ2-1,TRBV4-3
TGCGCCAGCAGCCTCGCCCAGGGGAGAGATGAAAAACTGTTTTTT,CASSLAQGRDEKLFF,NA,NA,TRBJ1-4,TRBV4-1
TGTGCCAGCAGCTTAGGCGGTTCACCCCTCCACTTT,CASSLGGSPLHF,NA,NA,TRBJ1-6,TRBV7-2
TGTGCCAGCAGTATCCGACAGGGCTACGAGCAGTACTTC,CASSIRQGYEQYF,once,TRBD1,TRBJ2-7,TRBV27
TGTGCCATACAGGGTGACTACAATGAGCAGTTCTTC,CAIQGDYNEQFF,NA,NA,TRBJ2-1,TRBV10-3
TGTGCCAGCAGCCCCCCCGTTCTAACCTACGAGCAGTACTTC,CASSPPVLTYEQYF,few,NA,TRBJ2-7,TRBV7-3
TGTGCCAGCAGCAGGGGTTCCTACAATGAGCAGTTCTTC,CASSRGSYNEQFF,NA,NA,TRBJ2-1,TRBV7-3
TGTGCCAGCAGCGCGGGACAGGGCCAAAATTCACCCCTCCACTTT,CASSAGQGQNSPLHF,NA,TRBD1,TRBJ1-6,TRBV9
TGTGCCAGCAGCTTGGAACTAGCGGGAGTAACCGGGGAGCTGTTTTTT,CASSLELAGVTGELFF,once,TRBD2,TRBJ2-2,TRBV5-4
TGTGCCAGCAGCGTAGTAGCGGGAGTCCCAGATACGCAGTATTTT,CASSVVAGVPDTQYF,NA,TRBD2,TRBJ2-3,TRBV9
TGCGCCAGCAGCTTTTCATTCAGTCCGGAGGGTGTGGAGACCCAGTACTTC,CASSFSFSPEGVETQYF,NA,NA,TRBJ2-5,TRBV5-1
TGTGCCAGTAGTATAGGGGCTAGCGTGGCAAAGTACTTC,CASSIGASVAKYF,many,NA,TRBJ2-5,TRBV19
TGCGCCAGCAGCCGGGACAGCGGATATGGCTACACCTTC,CASSRDSGYGYTF,NA,TRBD1,TRBJ1-2,TRBV4-1
TGTGCCTGGATCCGGCAGGGGTACACTGAAGCTTTCTTT,CAWIRQGYTEAFF,NA,NA,TRBJ1-1,TRBV30
TGTGCAAGTCGCTTGGAAAACGGGGGAAAAGAGACCCAGTACTTC,CASRLENGGKETQYF,NA,NA,TRBJ2-5,TRBV12-2
TGTGCCAGCAGTCAACGGACTAGCCAGACCTACAATGAGCAGTTCTTC,CASSQRTSQTYNEQFF,NA,TRBD2,TRBJ2-1,TRBV27
TGTGCCAGCAGCTTAGGACTGGGGGCGAGTGGGACCGGGGAGCTGTTTTTT,CASSLGLGASGTGELFF,NA,NA,TRBJ2-2,TRBV9
TGTGCCAGCAGTGATGGGGGACAGACCTACGAGCAGTACTTC,CASSDGGQTYEQYF,NA,TRBD1,TRBJ2-7,TRBV2
TGCGCCAGCAGCCAAGATAGTACAGGGGTGACGGTGGACGCTTTCTTT,CASSQDSTGVTVDAFF,NA,TRBD1,TRBJ1-1,TRBV4-3
TGTGCCAGCAGCACTTATACCTACTACGAGCAGTACTTC,CASSTYTYYEQYF,NA,NA,TRBJ2-7,TRBV7-2
TGTGCCAGCAGGGCCTATGGAGCGGGAGGCTACGAGCAGTACTTC,CASRAYGAGGYEQYF,few,TRBD2,TRBJ2-7,TRBV2
TGTGCCAGCAGTTTATTTAGGGGTAGGGGTAACTATGGCTACACCTTC,CASSLFRGRGNYGYTF,NA,NA,TRBJ1-2,TRBV28
TGTGCCAGCAGCAAAGTTGAATCGGTTTGGAATCAGCCCCAGCATTTT,CASSKVESVWNQPQHF,NA,NA,TRBJ1-5,TRBV21-1
TGTGCCAGCAGCCTTAGCGTTCTAGCGGGGAGCAAAAACATTCAGTACTTC,CASSLSVLAGSKNIQYF,NA,TRBD2,TRBJ2-4,TRBV7-8
TGTGCCTGGAGTTCAAACTACGAGCAGTACTTC,CAWSSNYEQYF,NA,NA,TRBJ2-7,TRBV30
TGTGCCAGCGTGGCCCCTAGCACAGATACGCAGTATTTT,CASVAPSTDTQYF,NA,NA,TRBJ2-3,TRBV6-6
TGTGCCAGCGGCCCCAAGAGTCACGGGGAGGAGACCCAGTACTTC,CASGPKSHGEETQYF,NA,NA,TRBJ2-5,TRBV6-5
TGTGCCAGCGGCTTCGACACTGAAGCTTTCTTT,CASGFDTEAFF,few,NA,TRBJ1-1,TRBV2
TGTGCCACCGAATACGGGGTCACAGACACCGGGGAGCTGTTTTTT,CATEYGVTDTGELFF,NA,NA,TRBJ2-2,TRBV6-1
TGTGCCAGCAGTGTCCCCCGGACAGGGGTTATCGAGCAGTACTTC,CASSVPRTGVIEQYF,NA,TRBD1,TRBJ2-7,TRBV2